The clone carrying this T cell receptor beta chain was seen repeatedly, ten times or more. This entry is derived from a study of T-cell reconstitution after alpha-beta-depleted transplantation in children. Preparation of the TCRbeta library used unique molecular identifiers. TCRdb used MiXCR to reprocess the PCR reads, holding one entry per CDR3 protein. The sample yields approximately 500,000 distinct CDR3 sequences, about 10% seen once. This CDR3 is 14 amino acids long. The trim removed 4 bases at V and 2 bases at J, leaving 6 bases unmatched. Germline V gives CDR1 SQVTM, CDR2 ANQGSEA. The sequenced sample was PBMCs, obtained before TCRalphabeta/CD19-depleted stem cell transplant. This receptor was obtained from a child aged 2-15 years with inherited bone marrow failure, due to receive a stem cell transplant. The rearrangement uses TRBV29-1 and TRBJ2-7; TRBD1 aligns across 9 bases. The CDR3 nucleotides are TGCAGCGTTGCCCCAAGGACAGGGGCCTACGAGCAGTACTTC. Protein product: CSVAPRTGAYEQYF.